This TCR beta chain was identified in a study of T cell changes during pregnancy in multiple sclerosis. The germline CDR1 and CDR2 sequences are SGHAT and FQNNGV. Germline trimming cut 3 bases from V and 4 bases from J; bases unmatched to any gene: 3. The length of the CDR3 is 13 residues. The protocol was immunoSEQ multiplex PCR, while the TCRdb copy is restricted to in-frame clones and leaves out a portion. The sample lists around 110,000 clones, about nine tenths occurring once. The sequencing used peripheral blood, collected after pregnancy. The chain is built from TRBV11-2 and TRBJ2-7; 7 bases match TRBD2. This TCR derives from a female donor with multiple sclerosis, enrolled in a pregnancy study. CDR3 DNA: TGTGCCAGCAGCTTTTACGGGGGGTACGAGCAGTACTTC. Its protein is CASSFYGGYEQYF.